This T cell receptor beta chain appears in the sequencing data of a study of CD8+ T cells in alopecia areata. Background on the study: Patients remained on tofacitinib for 6 to 18 months and then went 6 months without it.

Reverse transcription of extracted RNA yielded cDNA, which provided the sequencing template. Only in-frame clones appear in the TCRdb table, and some are missing; sequencing was by immunoSEQ multiplex PCR. Among 55,000 to 75,000 clones listed, approximately 46% were seen once. The count of this clone is one. This same CDR3 is encoded by further DNA sequences in the sample. The TCR sequence derives from a human donor with alopecia areata. Specimen: CD8+ T cells sorted from blood, collected at week 0.

The CDR3 nucleotides read TGTGCCTGGAGAGGCACTTCCTACGAGCAGTACTTC. Protein: CAWRGTSYEQYF. The chain uses TRBV30 and TRBJ2-7; D unresolved. The V end was cut by 3 bases, the J end by 1 base, with 7 bases between. Germline loops: CDR1 GTSNPN, CDR2 SVGIG (reference sequence). The CDR3 has 12 residues.